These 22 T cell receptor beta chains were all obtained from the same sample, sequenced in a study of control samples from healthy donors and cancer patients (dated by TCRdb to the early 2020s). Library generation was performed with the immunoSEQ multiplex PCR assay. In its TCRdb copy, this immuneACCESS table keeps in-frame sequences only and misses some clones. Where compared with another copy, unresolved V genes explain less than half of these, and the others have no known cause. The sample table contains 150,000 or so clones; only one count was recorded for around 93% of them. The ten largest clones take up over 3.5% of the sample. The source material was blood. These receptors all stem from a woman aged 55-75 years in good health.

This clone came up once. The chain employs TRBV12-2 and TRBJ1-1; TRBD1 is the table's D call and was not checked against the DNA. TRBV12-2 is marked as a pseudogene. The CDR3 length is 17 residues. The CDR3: CASRLDLYRGFNTEAFF. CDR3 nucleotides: TGTGCAAGTCGCTTAGATCTATACAGGGGTTTTAACACTGAAGCTTTCTTT.

Here the CDR3 DNA reads TGTGCCAGCTCCTCGGATCGATTTGGTAAGGGGGTTTATGGAAACACCATATATTTT. This encodes CASSSDRFGKGVYGNTIYF. V usage is TRBV18 and J usage is TRBJ1-3, with a tentative D call TRBD1 (6 bases). The length of the CDR3 is 19 residues. Germline CDR1 is KGHSH and CDR2 is LQKENI. Deletions cut 6 bases from V and 3 bases from J, with 27 bases between.

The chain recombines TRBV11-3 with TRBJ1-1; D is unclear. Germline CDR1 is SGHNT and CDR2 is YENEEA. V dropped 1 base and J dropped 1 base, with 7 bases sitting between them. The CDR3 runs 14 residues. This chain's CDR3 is CASSLGQPNTEAFF. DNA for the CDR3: TGTGCCAGCAGCTTAGGTCAACCGAACACTGAAGCTTTCTTT. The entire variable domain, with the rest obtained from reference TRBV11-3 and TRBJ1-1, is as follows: EAGVVQSPRYKIIEKKQPVAFWCNPISGHNTLYWYLQNLGQGPELLIRYENEEAVDDSQLPKDRFSAERLKGVDSTLKIQPAELGDSAVYLCASSLGQPNTEAFFGQGTRLTVV.

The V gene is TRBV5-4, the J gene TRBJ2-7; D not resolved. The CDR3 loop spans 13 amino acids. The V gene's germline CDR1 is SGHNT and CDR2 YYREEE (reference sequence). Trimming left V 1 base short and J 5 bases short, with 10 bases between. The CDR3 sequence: CASSLFGSHEQYF. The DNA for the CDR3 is TGTGCCAGCAGCTTGTTCGGTTCTCACGAGCAGTACTTC. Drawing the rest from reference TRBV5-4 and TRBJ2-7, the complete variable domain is ETGVTQSPTHLIKTRGQQVTLRCSSQSGHNTVSWYQQALGQGPQFIFQYYREEENGRGNFPPRFSGLQFPNYSSELNVNALELDDSALYLCASSLFGSHEQYFGPGTRLTVT.

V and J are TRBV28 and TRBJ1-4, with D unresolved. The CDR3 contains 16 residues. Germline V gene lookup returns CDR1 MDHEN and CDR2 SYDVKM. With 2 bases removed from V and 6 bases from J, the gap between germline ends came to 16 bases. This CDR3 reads CASSLIVWMGDEKLFF. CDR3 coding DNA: TGTGCCAGCAGTTTAATTGTTTGGATGGGAGATGAAAAACTGTTTTTT.

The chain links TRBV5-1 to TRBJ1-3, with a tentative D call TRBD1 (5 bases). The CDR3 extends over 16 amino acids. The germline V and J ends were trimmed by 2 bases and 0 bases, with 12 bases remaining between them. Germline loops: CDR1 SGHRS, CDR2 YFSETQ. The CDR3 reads CASSLRQLGSGNTIYF. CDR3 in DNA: TGCGCCAGCAGCTTAAGACAGCTAGGCTCTGGAAACACCATATATTTT.

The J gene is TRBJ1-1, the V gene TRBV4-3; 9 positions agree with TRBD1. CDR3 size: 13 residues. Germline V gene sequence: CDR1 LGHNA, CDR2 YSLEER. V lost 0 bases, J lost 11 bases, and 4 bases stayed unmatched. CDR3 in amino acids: CASSQEDRGKAFF. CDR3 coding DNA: TGCGCCAGCAGCCAAGAGGACAGGGGAAAGGCTTTCTTT.

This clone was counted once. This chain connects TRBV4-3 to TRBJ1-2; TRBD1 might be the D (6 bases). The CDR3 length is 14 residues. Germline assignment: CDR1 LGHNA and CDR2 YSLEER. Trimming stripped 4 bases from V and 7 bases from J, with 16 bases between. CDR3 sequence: CASSPSGGLGGYTF. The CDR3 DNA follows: TGCGCCAGCAGCCCGTCCGGGGGGCTTGGTGGCTACACCTTC.

In DNA, the CDR3 is TGTGCCAGCAGCCCCCAGGGTGGAGGCTACACCTTC. This translates into CASSPQGGGYTF. The chain uses TRBV27 and TRBJ1-2; a possible D gene is TRBD1 (5 bases). The CDR3 extends over 12 amino acids. The V end lost 6 bases, the J end lost 8 bases, and 13 bases lay between the germline ends. Per the germline V gene, CDR1 is MNHEY and CDR2 is SMNVEV (reference sequence).

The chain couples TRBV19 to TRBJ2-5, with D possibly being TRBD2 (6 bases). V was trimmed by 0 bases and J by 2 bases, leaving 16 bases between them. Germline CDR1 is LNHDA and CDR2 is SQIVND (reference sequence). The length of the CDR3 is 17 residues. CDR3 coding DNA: TGTGCCAGTAGTATAGATCCCTGGGGGGTAGGGCAAGAGACCCAGTACTTC. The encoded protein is CASSIDPWGVGQETQYF. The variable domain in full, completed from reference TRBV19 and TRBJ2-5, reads DGGITQSPKYLFRKEGQNVTLSCEQNLNHDAMYWYRQDPGQGLRLIYYSQIVNDFQKGDIAEGYSVSREKKESFPLTVTSAQKNPTAFYLCASSIDPWGVGQETQYFGPGTRLLVL.

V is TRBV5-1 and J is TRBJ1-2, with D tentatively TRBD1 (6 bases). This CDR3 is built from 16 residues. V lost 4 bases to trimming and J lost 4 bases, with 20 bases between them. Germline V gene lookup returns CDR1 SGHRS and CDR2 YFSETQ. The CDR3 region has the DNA TGCGCCAGCAGCCAAAGGACAGCCGTGGGGATCTATGGCTACACCTTC. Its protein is CASSQRTAVGIYGYTF.

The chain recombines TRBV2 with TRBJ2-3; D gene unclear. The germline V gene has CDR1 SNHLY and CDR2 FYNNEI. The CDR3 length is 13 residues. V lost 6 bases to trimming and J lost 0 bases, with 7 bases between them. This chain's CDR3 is CASSDRSTDTQYF. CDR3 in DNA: TGTGCCAGCAGCGACCGAAGCACAGATACGCAGTATTTT.

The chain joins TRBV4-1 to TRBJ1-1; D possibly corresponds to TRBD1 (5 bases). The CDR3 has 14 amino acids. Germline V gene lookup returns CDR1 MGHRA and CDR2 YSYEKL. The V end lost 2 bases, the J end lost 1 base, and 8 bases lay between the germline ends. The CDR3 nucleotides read TGCGCCAGCAGCCAACAGGGAGAGAACACTGAAGCTTTCTTT. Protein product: CASSQQGENTEAFF.

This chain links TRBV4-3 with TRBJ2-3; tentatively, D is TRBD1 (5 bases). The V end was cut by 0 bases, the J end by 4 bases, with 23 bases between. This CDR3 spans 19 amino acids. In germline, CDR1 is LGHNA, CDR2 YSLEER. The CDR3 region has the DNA TGCGCCAGCAGCCAAGAGCATCAGGGTGGTAGTTCTTGGGCAGATACGCAGTATTTT. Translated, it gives CASSQEHQGGSSWADTQYF.

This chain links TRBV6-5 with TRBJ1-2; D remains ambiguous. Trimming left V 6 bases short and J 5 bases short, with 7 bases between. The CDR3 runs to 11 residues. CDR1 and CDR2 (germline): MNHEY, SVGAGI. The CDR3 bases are TGTGCCAGCAGGACCGCTTATGGCTACACCTTC. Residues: CASRTAYGYTF.

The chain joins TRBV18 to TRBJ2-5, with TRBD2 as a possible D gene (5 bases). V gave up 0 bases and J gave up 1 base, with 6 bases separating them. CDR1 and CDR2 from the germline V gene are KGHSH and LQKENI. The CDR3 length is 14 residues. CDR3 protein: CASSPPGAQETQYF. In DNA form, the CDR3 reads TGTGCCAGCTCACCACCGGGAGCCCAAGAGACCCAGTACTTC.

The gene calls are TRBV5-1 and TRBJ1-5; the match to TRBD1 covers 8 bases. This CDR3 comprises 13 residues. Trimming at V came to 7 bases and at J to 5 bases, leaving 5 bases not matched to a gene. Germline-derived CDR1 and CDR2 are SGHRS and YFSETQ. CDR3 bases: TGCGCCAGCTCACAGGGGGATCATCAGCCCCAGCATTTT. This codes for CASSQGDHQPQHF.

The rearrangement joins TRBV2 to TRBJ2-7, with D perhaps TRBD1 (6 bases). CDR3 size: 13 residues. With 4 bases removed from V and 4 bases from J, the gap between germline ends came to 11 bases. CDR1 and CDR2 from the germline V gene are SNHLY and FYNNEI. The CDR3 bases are TGTGCCAGCAGTGTGGACAGAACTTACGAGCAGTACTTC. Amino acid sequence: CASSVDRTYEQYF.

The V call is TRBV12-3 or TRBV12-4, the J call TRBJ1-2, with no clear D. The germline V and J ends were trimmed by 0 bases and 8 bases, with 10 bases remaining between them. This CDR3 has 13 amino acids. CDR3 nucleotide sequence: TGTGCCAGCAGTTTAGCCCACGATGGGGGCTACACCTTC. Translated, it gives CASSLAHDGGYTF.

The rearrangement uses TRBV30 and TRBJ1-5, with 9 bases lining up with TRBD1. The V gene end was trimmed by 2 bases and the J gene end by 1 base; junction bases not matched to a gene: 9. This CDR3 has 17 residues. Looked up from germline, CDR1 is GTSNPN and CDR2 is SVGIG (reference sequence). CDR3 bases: TGTGCCTGGAGTCGGAGTCGGACAGGGGTGAGCAATCAGCCCCAGCATTTT. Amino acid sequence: CAWSRSRTGVSNQPQHF.

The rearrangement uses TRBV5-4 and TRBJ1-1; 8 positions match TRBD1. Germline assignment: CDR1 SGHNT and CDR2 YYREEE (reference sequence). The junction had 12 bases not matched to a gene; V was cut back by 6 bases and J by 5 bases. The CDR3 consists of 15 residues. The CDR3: CASTRPTGGRTEAFF. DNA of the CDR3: TGTGCCAGCACCCGACCAACAGGGGGACGGACTGAAGCTTTCTTT. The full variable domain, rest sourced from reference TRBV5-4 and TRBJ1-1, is ETGVTQSPTHLIKTRGQQVTLRCSSQSGHNTVSWYQQALGQGPQFIFQYYREEENGRGNFPPRFSGLQFPNYSSELNVNALELDDSALYLCASTRPTGGRTEAFFGQGTRLTVV.

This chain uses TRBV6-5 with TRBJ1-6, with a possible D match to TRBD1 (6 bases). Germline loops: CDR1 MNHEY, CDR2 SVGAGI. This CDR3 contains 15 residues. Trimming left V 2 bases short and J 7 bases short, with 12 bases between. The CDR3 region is CASSYVIGGNSPLHF. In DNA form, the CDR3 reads TGTGCCAGCAGTTACGTCATAGGGGGAAATTCACCCCTCCACTTT.